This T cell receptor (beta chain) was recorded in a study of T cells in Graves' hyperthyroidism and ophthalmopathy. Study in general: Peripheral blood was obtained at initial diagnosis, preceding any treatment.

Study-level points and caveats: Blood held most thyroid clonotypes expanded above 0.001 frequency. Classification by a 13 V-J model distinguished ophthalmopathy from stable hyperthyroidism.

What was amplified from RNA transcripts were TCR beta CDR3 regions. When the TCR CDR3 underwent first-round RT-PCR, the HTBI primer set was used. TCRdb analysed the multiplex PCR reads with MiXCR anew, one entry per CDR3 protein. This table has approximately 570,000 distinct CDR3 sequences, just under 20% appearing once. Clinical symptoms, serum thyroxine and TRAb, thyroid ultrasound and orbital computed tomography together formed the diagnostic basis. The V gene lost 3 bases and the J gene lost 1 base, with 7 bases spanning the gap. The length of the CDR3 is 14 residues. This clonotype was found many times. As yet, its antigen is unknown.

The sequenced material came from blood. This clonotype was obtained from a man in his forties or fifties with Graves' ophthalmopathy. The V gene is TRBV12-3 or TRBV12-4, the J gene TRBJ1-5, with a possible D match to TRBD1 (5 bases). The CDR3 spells CASSFGASNQPQHF. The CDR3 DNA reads TGTGCCAGCAGTTTCGGGGCAAGCAATCAGCCCCAGCATTTT.